This TCR beta chain was identified in a study of Ad26.COV2.S vaccination and SARS-CoV-2 variants. Study overall: Ad26.COV2.S shots went into the muscle once or twice, 56 days apart.

Concerning this clone: Antigen specificity is unknown. Other DNA sequences in this specimen translate into the identical CDR3.

Using immunoSEQ multiplex PCR, the repertoire was profiled, and TCRdb retains in-frame clones only, with some absent. The table records hundreds of thousands of clones, about 89% of them present only once. V lost 3 bases to trimming and J lost 2 bases, with 2 bases between them. The CDR3 is made up of 11 amino acids. CDR1 is ENHRY, CDR2 SYGVKD, per germline. Treatment reported: over 15 received Ad26.COV2.S at low or high dose, single or two shots; several received placebo; per-sample allocation not given. Vaccine and placebo recipients were sampled on day 63 after the first injection. It was Wuhan-strain SARS-CoV-2 spike that the Ad26 vaccine vector expressed. The study's findings and limits: Responses of spike-specific T cells (both CD8+ and CD4+) reportedly showed substantial breadth after vaccination.

The TCR was taken from a person aged 18-65 years who received the Ad26.COV2.S COVID-19 vaccine or a placebo. The J gene is TRBJ2-7, the V gene TRBV10-3; D uncertain. The material was peripheral blood, obtained in a trial of Ad26.COV2.S vaccine versus placebo. CDR3 region: CAISDPYEQYF. The DNA for the CDR3 is TGTGCCATCAGTGATCCCTACGAGCAGTACTTC.